These 32 T cell receptor beta chains were sequenced from one sample in a study of response to subunit inactivated influenza vaccine. TCRdb analysed the RT-PCR reads with MiXCR anew, one entry per CDR3 protein. This table has over 800,000 distinct CDR3 sequences, around 20% appearing once. The specimen comprised PBMCs from blood, sampled 5 to 6 days after vaccination. These receptors originate from a man between 45 and 60 years old who received an inactivated influenza vaccine.

This rearrangement joins TRBV20-1 to TRBJ2-1, with 7 bases that match TRBD2. The ends lost 1 base at V and 4 bases at J; junction bases unmatched: 4. CDR3 size: 14 residues. Per germline, CDR1 DFQATT and CDR2 SNEGSKA (reference sequence). The CDR3 region has the DNA TGCAGTGCTAGAGCGGGGGAGGGTTACAATGAGCAGTTCTTC. This sequence encodes CSARAGEGYNEQFF.

V usage is TRBV5-1 and J usage is TRBJ2-3; D tentatively fits TRBD1 or TRBD2 (7 bases each). CDR1 is SGHRS and CDR2 is YFSETQ in the germline V gene. Trimming pared 0 bases from V and 6 bases from J, leaving 14 bases between. The CDR3 runs to 15 residues. This CDR3 reads CASSLVGTAGDTQYF. Here the CDR3 DNA reads TGCGCCAGCAGCTTGGTGGGGACAGCGGGGGATACGCAGTATTTT. The whole variable domain, filled in from reference TRBV5-1 and TRBJ2-3, reads KAGVTQTPRYLIKTRGQQVTLSCSPISGHRSVSWYQQTPGQGLQFLFEYFSETQRNKGNFPGRFSGRQFSNSRSEMNVSTLELGDSALYLCASSLVGTAGDTQYFGPGTRLTVL.

The chain joins TRBV29-1 to TRBJ2-1, with 8 nucleotides matching TRBD2. Germline assignment: CDR1 SQVTM and CDR2 ANQGSEA. The CDR3 extends over 14 amino acids. V shed 8 bases, J shed 5 bases, and the junction held 11 bases outside the gene matches. DNA of the CDR3: TGCAGCACTACCCGCGCGGGAGGTCACAATGAGCAGTTCTTC. Amino acids: CSTTRAGGHNEQFF.

The J gene is TRBJ2-1, the V gene TRBV18; D remains ambiguous. The CDR3 runs to 16 residues. Trimming took 1 base from V and 2 from J, leaving 12 bases between them. Germline V gene sequence: CDR1 KGHSH, CDR2 LQKENI. The chain's CDR3 is CASSPRIGQTYNEQFF. The CDR3 nucleotides read TGTGCCAGCTCACCACGAATCGGGCAGACCTACAATGAGCAGTTCTTC.

This clonotype was observed a handful of times. The J gene is TRBJ2-1, the V gene TRBV10-3; 7 bases align to TRBD1. The germline V gene encodes CDR1 ENHRY and CDR2 SYGVKD. V was pared by 5 bases and J by 2 bases, with 6 bases of the junction left unmatched. This CDR3 has 15 residues. CDR3 in amino acids: CAISLDRSTYNEQFF. As DNA, the CDR3 is TGTGCCATCAGTTTGGACAGGTCAACCTACAATGAGCAGTTCTTC.

The chain is built from TRBV14 and TRBJ2-3; D unclear. Per the germline V gene, CDR1 is SGHDN and CDR2 is FVKESK. The CDR3 extends over 12 amino acids. V shed 1 base and J shed 8 bases, with 7 bases lying between them. In nucleotides, the CDR3 is TGTGCCAGCAGCCAAGTTCCAGTTACGCAGTATTTT. It encodes CASSQVPVTQYF.

The rearrangement links TRBV4-3 to TRBJ1-2; a weak D match, TRBD1 (5 bases). CDR3 size: 16 residues. V was clipped by 4 bases and J by 4 bases, with 19 bases between them. The germline CDR1 and CDR2 sequences are LGHNA and YSLEER. The CDR3 DNA reads as TGCGCCAGCAGCCCAGACGCAGGGAGAACCTCCTATGGCTACACCTTC. Residues: CASSPDAGRTSYGYTF.

The chain recombines TRBV29-1 with TRBJ2-1; possibly TRBD2 for D (5 bases). V was pared by 1 base and J by 10 bases, with 14 bases between. The CDR3 runs to 13 residues. CDR1 is SQVTM and CDR2 is ANQGSEA in the germline V gene. The CDR3: CSVEARERPEQFF. In DNA, the CDR3 is TGCAGCGTTGAAGCCCGGGAACGCCCAGAGCAGTTCTTC.

In its sample, this clonotype was seen many times. This chain links TRBV10-2 with TRBJ2-3, with D unclear. Germline assignment: CDR1 WSHSY and CDR2 SAAADI. This CDR3 comprises 11 residues. Between the trimmed V and J ends, which lost 8 bases and 0 bases, there was a span of 3 bases. CDR3 sequence: CASGSTDTQYF. The DNA of the CDR3 is TGCGCCAGCGGTAGCACAGATACGCAGTATTTT.

V is TRBV7-3 and J is TRBJ2-7; D possibly uses TRBD1 or TRBD2 (5 bases each). Germline V lookup: CDR1 SGHTA, CDR2 FQGTGA. V lost 1 base to trimming and J lost 9 bases, with 19 bases between them. This CDR3 region has 15 residues. The CDR3 region is CASSLNGGTGDGQYF. The CDR3 coding sequence is TGTGCCAGCAGCTTAAACGGCGGCACCGGGGACGGGCAGTACTTC.

This clonotype appeared a few times. This chain uses TRBV7-2 with TRBJ1-5; 9 bases match TRBD1. With 1 base clipped from V and 6 bases from J, the junction kept 4 bases outside the gene matches. This CDR3 region has 15 residues. Germline values: CDR1 SGHTA, CDR2 FQGNSA. This CDR3 reads CASSLGDRAGQPQHF. CDR3 bases: TGTGCCAGCAGCTTAGGGGACAGGGCTGGTCAGCCCCAGCATTTT.

This clonotype was recorded only once. The rearrangement uses TRBV24-1 and TRBJ2-1; 10 nucleotides agree with TRBD2. The germline V gene encodes CDR1 KGHDR and CDR2 SFDVKD. V trimming: 8 bases; J trimming: 2 bases; junction bases outside the gene matches: 5. The CDR3 extends over 15 amino acids. CDR3 region: CATMRTSGTYNEQFF. CDR3 DNA: TGTGCCACCATGCGGACTAGCGGAACCTACAATGAGCAGTTCTTC.

V gene TRBV5-1 combines with J gene TRBJ2-5, with 8 bases that match TRBD2. Germline values: CDR1 SGHRS, CDR2 YFSETQ. The CDR3 sequence is 16 residues long. The J segment lost 4 bases and the V segment lost 6 bases, leaving 14 bases of the junction unmatched. This chain's CDR3 is CASNSGTGGAGETQYF. The CDR3 bases are TGCGCCAGCAACTCAGGGACGGGGGGGGCCGGAGAGACCCAGTACTTC.

This chain links TRBV10-3 with TRBJ2-7; the match to TRBD2 covers 7 bases. The CDR3 is made up of 14 amino acids. Losses at the gene ends were 4 bases for V and 2 bases for J; bases not matched to a gene: 5. Per germline, CDR1 ENHRY and CDR2 SYGVKD. The CDR3 region is CAISGVAGAYEQYF. Here the CDR3 DNA reads TGTGCCATCAGTGGCGTGGCGGGAGCCTACGAGCAGTACTTC.

V and J are TRBV5-1 and TRBJ2-7; D is possibly TRBD2 (5 bases). V gave up 3 bases and J gave up 5 bases, with 12 bases separating them. The germline V gene has CDR1 SGHRS and CDR2 YFSETQ. There are 13 residues in the CDR3. The chain's CDR3 is CASSYKGSNEQYF. CDR3 DNA: TGCGCCAGCAGCTACAAAGGGAGTAACGAGCAGTACTTC.

The sample holds a few counts of this clonotype. This rearrangement joins TRBV27 to TRBJ1-1; tentative D call: TRBD1 (5 bases). Germline loops: CDR1 MNHEY, CDR2 SMNVEV (reference sequence). Trimming took off 2 bases at V and 7 bases at J, with 14 bases between the two ends. The CDR3 length is 14 residues. In DNA, the CDR3 is TGTGCCAGCAGTTTAGTGGGGGGGACGAATGAAGCTTTCTTT. It translates to CASSLVGGTNEAFF.

The V call is TRBV4-3, the J call TRBJ2-1, with D perhaps matching TRBD2 (6 bases). The CDR3 length is 17 residues. Trimming stripped 0 bases from V and 8 bases from J, with 20 bases between. Germline V gene lookup returns CDR1 LGHNA and CDR2 YSLEER. The CDR3 loop is CASSQDNRAGPGDEQFF. CDR3 DNA: TGCGCCAGCAGCCAAGATAATCGGGCGGGGCCTGGGGATGAGCAGTTCTTC.

This clonotype has just a few counts. The rearrangement links TRBV20-1 to TRBJ1-6; 7 bases are a match to TRBD1. Germline values: CDR1 DFQATT, CDR2 SNEGSKA (reference sequence). V shed 2 bases, J shed 5 bases, and the junction held 6 bases outside the gene matches. CDR3 length equals 15 residues. CDR3 sequence (DNA): TGCAGTGCTAGAAGCCCCAGGGGGGATAATTCACCCCTCCACTTT. It codes for CSARSPRGDNSPLHF.

This clonotype was seen only a few times. V is TRBV12-3 or TRBV12-4 and J is TRBJ2-1; possibly TRBD1 for D (6 bases). This CDR3 is 15 amino acids long. The germline V and J ends were trimmed by 7 bases and 5 bases, with 18 bases remaining between them. The CDR3 here is CASTNTDRFDNEQFF. The CDR3, as DNA: TGTGCCAGCACCAATACCGACAGGTTCGACAATGAGCAGTTCTTC.

In DNA form, the CDR3 reads TGCGCCAGCAGAAGAAGTGCCGGGACAGACTATGGCTACACCTTC. Translated, it gives CASRRSAGTDYGYTF. The chain employs TRBV5-1 and TRBJ1-2, with 7 bases identical to TRBD1. Germline CDR1 SGHRS, CDR2 YFSETQ. CDR3 size: 15 residues. V shed 5 bases and J 3 bases; nucleotides not matched to a gene: 10.

This sequence joins TRBV9 and TRBJ2-1; the match to TRBD2 covers 8 bases. CDR3 length: 16 residues. CDR1 is SGDLS, CDR2 YYNGEE, per germline. V lost 0 bases, J lost 2 bases, and 4 bases stayed unmatched. DNA of the CDR3: TGTGCCAGCAGCGTAGATCACGGGAGGGCCTACAATGAGCAGTTCTTC. Its protein product is CASSVDHGRAYNEQFF.

This rearrangement joins TRBV20-1 to TRBJ2-5, with D maybe TRBD1 (6 bases). Germline V lookup: CDR1 DFQATT, CDR2 SNEGSKA (reference sequence). V lost 6 bases and J lost 3, with 20 bases in between. The CDR3 totals 15 residues. CDR3 sequence (DNA): TGCAGTGCGTTCCCCGGGACAAGAAAAAAAGAGACCCAGTACTTC. Translating it yields CSAFPGTRKKETQYF.

The J gene is TRBJ2-1, the V gene TRBV12-3 or TRBV12-4; D is undetermined. V lost 0 bases to trimming and J lost 2 bases, with 8 bases between them. This CDR3 spans 15 amino acids. As DNA, the CDR3 is TGTGCCAGCAGTTTAGCCAGACCCCCCTACAATGAGCAGTTCTTC. It is translated as CASSLARPPYNEQFF.

This clonotype appeared a few times. The chain has TRBV6-2 or TRBV6-3 and TRBJ2-1, with TRBD2 matching 9 bases. The CDR3 has 16 amino acids. With V trimmed by 2 bases and J by 4 bases, 6 bases remained unmatched. Germline V lookup: CDR1 MNHEY, CDR2 SVGEGT. The CDR3 here is CASSYQLAGRYNEQFF. The CDR3 DNA reads TGTGCCAGCAGTTACCAGCTAGCGGGGAGGTACAATGAGCAGTTCTTC.

This clonotype was detected only a few times. This chain connects TRBV7-2 to TRBJ2-1, with 9 bases that match TRBD1. Germline V gene data show CDR1 as SGHTA and CDR2 as FQGNSA. This CDR3 is built from 16 residues. V shed 5 bases, J shed 3 bases, and the junction held 8 bases outside the gene matches. The CDR3 DNA reads as TGTGCCAGCAGCCCGGGACAGGGCTCGTACTACAATGAGCAGTTCTTC. Protein: CASSPGQGSYYNEQFF.

This clonotype occurred a few times. V and J are TRBV4-3 and TRBJ2-3, with D possibly matching TRBD2 (6 bases). Germline loops: CDR1 LGHNA, CDR2 YSLEER. CDR3 length: 16 amino acids. V was shortened by 0 bases and J by 4 bases, with 14 bases between the two germline ends. The CDR3, as DNA: TGCGCCAGCAGCCAAGAGGTTGGAGGGCCGGCAGATACGCAGTATTTT. This codes for CASSQEVGGPADTQYF.

The chain is built from TRBV5-1 and TRBJ2-7; D call uncertain. Germline V CDR1 and CDR2: SGHRS, YFSETQ. Trimming removed 0 bases from V and 1 base from J, with 11 bases in between. The CDR3 covers 15 residues. Here the CDR3 DNA reads TGCGCCAGCAGCTTGGTGGGTTTTCAGTCCTACGAGCAGTACTTC. This codes for CASSLVGFQSYEQYF.

This chain joins TRBV7-3 and TRBJ1-3, with TRBD1 matching 7 bases. Germline V gives CDR1 SGHTA, CDR2 FQGTGA. Losses at the gene ends were 5 bases for V and 0 bases for J; bases not matched to a gene: 7. The CDR3 is made up of 16 amino acids. The CDR3 DNA reads TGTGCCAGCAGCCAACAGGGGCCGAACTCTGGAAACACCATATATTTT. This translates into CASSQQGPNSGNTIYF.

The rearrangement uses TRBV4-2 and TRBJ2-1, with TRBD1 identical over 8 bases. The trim removed 1 base at V and 4 bases at J, leaving 6 bases unmatched. Germline V gene lookup returns CDR1 LGHNA and CDR2 YNFKEQ. The CDR3 contains 16 residues. DNA of the CDR3: TGTGCCAGCAGCCAAGTCCAGGGGGCGTCGTACAATGAGCAGTTCTTC. It translates to CASSQVQGASYNEQFF.

This clonotype appeared a few times. The J gene is TRBJ2-1, the V gene TRBV12-3 or TRBV12-4, with 11 bases that match TRBD2. Trimming at V came to 3 bases and at J to 13 bases, leaving 17 bases not matched to a gene. The CDR3 extends over 17 amino acids. CDR3 bases: TGTGCCAGCAGTTTTTTTTTATTAGCGGGGGGGCACGGGAGTCAGTTCTTC. Its protein is CASSFFLLAGGHGSQFF.

A note on this clonotype: A junction end diverges from the germline sequence, so it may reflect a read error. The CDR3 here is CASSDRLAGGPDEQFF. CDR3 nucleotides: TGTGCTAGCAGCGACCGATTAGCGGGGGGGCCTGATGAGCAGTTCTTC. The chain has TRBV7-7 and TRBJ2-1, with TRBD2 matching over 11 bases. From germline, CDR1 is SSHAT and CDR2 FNYEAQ (reference sequence). CDR3 length: 16 residues.

The chain carries TRBV5-4 and TRBJ2-5; 11 bases align to TRBD2. Germline CDR1 is SGHNT and CDR2 is YYREEE (reference sequence). Unmatched junction bases numbered 6, after V lost 4 bases and J lost 4 bases. The length of the CDR3 is 15 residues. The CDR3 DNA reads as TGTGCCAGCAGCGGGGTAGCGGGAGGGCGAGAGACCCAGTACTTC. Protein product: CASSGVAGGRETQYF.